This entry is about one T cell receptor (beta chain). This CDR3 is 16 amino acids long. The V and J ends lost 4 bases and 1 base, in that order; junction bases with no gene match: 9. Germline CDR1 reads SGHTA; CDR2 reads FQGNSA. As handled by the study authors: Researchers report that nucleated cell counts were estimated from reference gene primer amplification. This table comes from immunoSEQ multiplex PCR, and its TCRdb copy is limited to in-frame clones, with some not included. V, J and clone size are taken as reported in that table, and D and trimming were inferred from the DNA itself. The table lists 150,000 or so clones, roughly 90% of them singletons. The sample is drawn from a study of blood T cell repertoires in COVID-19. About the research overall: COVID-19 samples collected from the United States, Italy and Spain covered acute and convalescent phases. T cells, B-cell-depleted T cells, or PBMCs supplied cDNA or gDNA.

Specimen: peripheral blood. The receptor comes from a man in his forties or fifties with acute or convalescent COVID-19. This chain links TRBV7-2 with TRBJ1-2; TRBD1 agrees at 7 bases. CDR3 coding DNA: TGTGCCAGCAGCTCGTACCGGGGACAGATTAACTATGGCTACACCTTC. This encodes CASSSYRGQINYGYTF.